The 32 T cell receptor beta chains in this list originate from one sample, sequenced in a study of blood T cell repertoires in COVID-19. The assay was immunoSEQ multiplex PCR, and TCRdb's table has in-frame clones only and misses some. The sample yields about 160,000 clones, approximately 81% seen once. Sequencing was done on a sample of peripheral blood. The receptor source for this set is a human donor with acute or convalescent COVID-19. The donor label of this sample is uncertain.

In its sample, this clone was seen a few times. The V and J genes are TRBV3-1 (or the pseudogene TRBV3-2) and TRBJ1-2; D remains ambiguous. The CDR3 covers 13 residues. V was clipped by 6 bases and J by 0 bases, with 8 bases between them. The germline gives CDR1 LGHDT, CDR2 YNNKEL (reference sequence). The CDR3 DNA reads TGTGCCAGCAGGGGCTGTTCTAACTATGGCTACACCTTC. This sequence encodes CASRGCSNYGYTF.

The J gene is TRBJ1-1, the V gene TRBV5-8, with D possibly matching TRBD1 (5 bases). Trimming removed 6 bases from V and 3 bases from J, with 12 bases in between. This CDR3 contains 13 residues. Germline CDR1 SGHTS, CDR2 YDEGEE. The CDR3 DNA sequence: TGTGCCAGCAACGTACAGGCATACACTGAAGCTTTCTTT. Translation: CASNVQAYTEAFF.

V and J are TRBV9 and TRBJ1-3, with a possible D match to TRBD1 (6 bases). The germline CDR1 and CDR2 sequences are SGDLS and YYNGEE. Trimming stripped 0 bases from V and 1 base from J, with 8 bases between. The CDR3 contains 15 residues. Written as DNA, the CDR3 is TGTGCCAGCAGCGTAGGACAGGCGTCTGGAAACACCATATATTTT. It translates to CASSVGQASGNTIYF.

The V and J genes are TRBV28 and TRBJ1-1; possible D gene TRBD1, 6 bases. Germline CDR1 is MDHEN and CDR2 is SYDVKM. The germline V and J ends were trimmed by 6 bases and 9 bases, with 17 bases remaining between them. The CDR3 is 13 residues long. This CDR3 is CASRPAAGEQAFF. The CDR3 coding sequence is TGTGCCAGCAGACCCGCAGCAGGGGAACAAGCTTTCTTT.

The chain combines TRBV9 with TRBJ2-4, with a possible D match to TRBD1 (6 bases). The V gene lost 0 bases and the J gene lost 7 bases, with 14 bases spanning the gap. This CDR3 contains 15 residues. Germline values: CDR1 SGDLS, CDR2 YYNGEE. The CDR3 DNA reads as TGTGCCAGCAGCGTAGGAGTGGGGGCCGGGAACATTCAGTACTTC. Translated: CASSVGVGAGNIQYF.

V usage is TRBV18 and J usage is TRBJ1-5, with 8 bases matching TRBD1. Looked up from germline, CDR1 is KGHSH and CDR2 is LQKENI. There are 19 residues in the CDR3. The ends lost 4 bases at V and 0 bases at J; junction bases unmatched: 14. CDR3 residues: CASSRSGTGGKYSNQPQHF. CDR3 DNA sequence: TGTGCCAGCTCACGAAGCGGGACAGGCGGAAAATATAGCAATCAGCCCCAGCATTTT.

V usage is TRBV5-1 and J usage is TRBJ2-1, with 10 bases fitting TRBD1. J lost 4 bases, V lost 4 bases, and 11 bases had no gene match. The germline V gene has CDR1 SGHRS and CDR2 YFSETQ. There are 17 residues in the CDR3. CDR3 sequence (DNA): TGCGCCAGCAGCCCTACCGGACAGGGGGGAGATTACAATGAGCAGTTCTTC. Amino acid sequence: CASSPTGQGGDYNEQFF.

The J gene is TRBJ1-1, the V gene TRBV11-2; D uncertain. Trimming removed 2 bases at V and 5 bases at J, with 9 bases between. The CDR3 runs 13 residues. Germline V gives CDR1 SGHAT, CDR2 FQNNGV. The CDR3 nucleotides read TGTGCCAGCAGCTTACCCCGAGGGACTGAAGCTTTCTTT. It is translated as CASSLPRGTEAFF.

This sequence joins TRBV28 and TRBJ1-1; TRBD1 is a possible D gene (5 bases). V lost 3 bases and J 1 base, leaving 9 bases between the germline ends. CDR1 and CDR2 from the germline V gene are MDHEN and SYDVKM. The CDR3 spans 14 residues. This CDR3 is CASSFSRGNTEAFF. The CDR3 DNA follows: TGTGCCAGCAGTTTCAGTAGGGGGAACACTGAAGCTTTCTTT.

The chain employs TRBV6-5 and TRBJ1-1; D is perhaps TRBD1 (5 bases). CDR1 is MNHEY and CDR2 is SVGAGI in the germline V gene. V was clipped by 8 bases and J by 0 bases, with 10 bases between them. The length of the CDR3 is 13 residues. CDR3 DNA: TGTGCCAGCGGGGCGACATTGAACACTGAAGCTTTCTTT. This gives the protein CASGATLNTEAFF.

The chain carries TRBV7-6 and TRBJ2-3, with 9 bases matching TRBD2. Germline CDR1 SGHVS, CDR2 FNYEAQ. The CDR3 has 15 residues. The V segment lost 8 bases and the J segment 4 bases; nucleotides outside the gene matches: 10. CDR3 in DNA: TGTGCCAGCTCTAACCGGGGCGGGGGGGCAGATACGCAGTATTTT. Residues: CASSNRGGGADTQYF. The complete variable domain, with remaining parts taken from reference TRBV7-6 and TRBJ2-3, reads GAGVSQSPRYKVTKRGQDVALRCDPISGHVSLYWYRQALGQGPEFLTYFNYEAQQDKSGLPNDRFSAERPEGSISTLTIQRTEQRDSAMYRCASSNRGGGADTQYFGPGTRLTVL.

The gene calls are TRBV5-4 and TRBJ2-3; D ambiguous. The germline V gene has CDR1 SGHNT and CDR2 YYREEE (reference sequence). The CDR3 sequence is 13 residues long. Trimming took off 6 bases at V and 0 bases at J, with 8 bases between the two ends. DNA of the CDR3: TGTGCCAGCATTTCCCCTAGCACAGATACGCAGTATTTT. Amino acids: CASISPSTDTQYF. The complete variable domain, with remaining parts taken from reference TRBV5-4 and TRBJ2-3, reads ETGVTQSPTHLIKTRGQQVTLRCSSQSGHNTVSWYQQALGQGPQFIFQYYREEENGRGNFPPRFSGLQFPNYSSELNVNALELDDSALYLCASISPSTDTQYFGPGTRLTVL.

The chain uses TRBV18 and TRBJ2-3; D gene unclear. Trimming cost V 2 bases and J 0 bases, with 18 bases left between them. Germline assignment: CDR1 KGHSH and CDR2 LQKENI. The CDR3 sequence is 18 residues long. DNA of the CDR3: TGTGCCAGCTCACCAATTTCCCGCGCAGGATTTAGCACAGATACGCAGTATTTT. Amino acids: CASSPISRAGFSTDTQYF.

The chain carries TRBV28 and TRBJ2-1, with D possibly TRBD2 on 7 matching bases. The germline V gene encodes CDR1 MDHEN and CDR2 SYDVKM. This CDR3 region has 16 residues. V gave up 3 bases and J gave up 4 bases, with 16 bases separating them. The CDR3 nucleotides read TGTGCCAGCAGTTTGGCGGGGGCAGGGGTGTACAATGAGCAGTTCTTC. The encoded protein is CASSLAGAGVYNEQFF.

The CDR3 loop reads CATSRVSQGIQTQYF. The CDR3 nucleotides read TGTGCCACCAGCAGAGTCTCACAGGGAATACAGACCCAGTACTTC. The chain employs TRBV15 and TRBJ2-5, with D perhaps matching TRBD1 (6 bases). The CDR3 has 15 amino acids. Germline loops: CDR1 LNHNV, CDR2 YYDKDF (reference sequence). The V end lost 1 base, the J end lost 6 bases, and 15 bases lay between the germline ends.

The CDR3 nucleotides are TGTGCCAGCAGCGAACAGGGGGCTCTGAACACTGAAGCTTTCTTT. It translates to CASSEQGALNTEAFF. This chain links TRBV14 with TRBJ1-1, with 9 bases lining up with TRBD1. V shed 5 bases and J 0 bases; nucleotides not matched to a gene: 4. CDR3 length: 15 residues. Germline-derived CDR1 and CDR2 are SGHDN and FVKESK.

The chain links TRBV4-2 to TRBJ1-1; D ambiguous. V shed 4 bases and J shed 0 bases, with 21 bases lying between them. From germline, CDR1 is LGHNA and CDR2 YNFKEQ. The CDR3 has 18 amino acids. The CDR3 loop reads CASSPNPRVGFMNTEAFF. The CDR3 DNA is TGTGCCAGCAGCCCGAACCCCCGGGTAGGATTCATGAACACTGAAGCTTTCTTT.

This chain connects TRBV6-2 or TRBV6-3 to TRBJ2-7; 7 bases are shared with TRBD1. Germline CDR1 reads MNHEY; CDR2 reads SVGEGT. The junction had 7 bases not matched to a gene; V was cut back by 5 bases and J by 0 bases. This CDR3 region has 15 residues. In DNA form, the CDR3 reads TGTGCCAGCAGTGGACAGGTCCGGGCCTCCTACGAGCAGTACTTC. Its protein product is CASSGQVRASYEQYF.

This chain uses TRBV7-9 with TRBJ1-1; 7 nucleotides match TRBD1. This CDR3 is built from 15 residues. V trimming: 5 bases; J trimming: 1 base; junction bases outside the gene matches: 7. Germline CDR1 and CDR2: SEHNR and FQNEAQ (reference sequence). CDR3 DNA: TGTGCCAGCAGCCCAACAGGGGCTCCGAACACTGAAGCTTTCTTT. This codes for CASSPTGAPNTEAFF.

V and J are TRBV6-4 and TRBJ2-2, with TRBD1 identical over 10 bases. V shed 3 bases and J 4 bases; nucleotides not matched to a gene: 5. The CDR3 contains 16 residues. Germline V gives CDR1 MRHNA, CDR2 SNTAGT. For the CDR3, the DNA is TGTGCCAGCAGTGAGCGAGGACAGGGGGGCACCGGGGAGCTGTTTTTT. Translating it yields CASSERGQGGTGELFF.

This sequence joins TRBV6-6 and TRBJ2-3; 10 bases agree with TRBD2. Germline lookup yields CDR1 MNHNY and CDR2 SVGAGI (reference sequence). The CDR3 contains 16 residues. Germline trimming cut 5 bases from V and 2 bases from J; bases unmatched to any gene: 7. The CDR3, as DNA: TGTGCCAGCAGTCCCACTACTAGCGGGGTCACAGATACGCAGTATTTT. Its protein product is CASSPTTSGVTDTQYF.

The chain employs TRBV21-1 and TRBJ2-2; the table's D call of TRBD1 was not tested on the DNA. TRBV21-1 is listed as a pseudogene. The CDR3 loop spans 13 amino acids. CDR3 nucleotides: TGTGCCAGCAGCAAAAAGAGGACAGGGGAGCTGTTTTTT. The encoded protein is CASSKKRTGELFF.

The V gene is TRBV7-9, the J gene TRBJ2-2; perhaps TRBD2 as D (6 bases). The CDR3 sequence is 16 residues long. The V and J ends lost 4 bases and 1 base respectively, with 13 bases between them. Per the germline V gene, CDR1 is SEHNR and CDR2 is FQNEAQ (reference sequence). This CDR3 is CASSSQGGRNTGELFF. The CDR3 coding sequence is TGTGCCAGCAGCTCTCAGGGAGGTCGGAACACCGGGGAGCTGTTTTTT.

V is TRBV2 and J is TRBJ2-7; TRBD2 is a possible D gene (5 bases). CDR3 length equals 16 residues. Between the trimmed V and J ends, which lost 7 bases and 2 bases, there was a span of 21 bases. CDR1 is SNHLY, CDR2 FYNNEI, per germline. CDR3 amino acids: CASTSGRGRRTYEQYF. CDR3 nucleotide sequence: TGTGCCAGCACGAGCGGTCGAGGCAGGAGAACCTACGAGCAGTACTTC.

The chain carries TRBV7-9 and TRBJ1-6, with D tentatively TRBD1 (5 bases). Germline CDR1 is SEHNR and CDR2 is FQNEAQ (reference sequence). V lost 3 bases and J lost 6, with 12 bases in between. The CDR3 loop spans 15 amino acids. CDR3 loop: CASSLGGFANSPLHF. The CDR3, as DNA: TGTGCCAGCAGCTTGGGGGGGTTTGCTAATTCACCCCTCCACTTT.

The chain combines TRBV2 with TRBJ1-1, with TRBD1 identical over 7 bases. Germline CDR1 and CDR2: SNHLY and FYNNEI. The CDR3 spans 14 residues. The V gene end was trimmed by 6 bases and the J gene end by 5 bases; junction bases not matched to a gene: 9. The CDR3 sequence is CASRLQGKGTEAFF. In nucleotides, the CDR3 is TGTGCCAGCAGGTTACAGGGGAAGGGTACTGAAGCTTTCTTT.

The chain employs TRBV28 and TRBJ2-7; D is possibly TRBD1 (6 bases). V gave up 10 bases and J gave up 3 bases, with 16 bases separating them. CDR1 is MDHEN and CDR2 is SYDVKM in the germline V gene. The CDR3 spans 13 residues. The CDR3 bases are TGTGCCACCAGGGGCCCGGGAATCTACGAGCAGTACTTC. Amino acid sequence: CATRGPGIYEQYF.

The chain recombines TRBV11-2 with TRBJ2-7; maybe TRBD1 (6 bases). Germline V gene sequence: CDR1 SGHAT, CDR2 FQNNGV. The V end lost 4 bases, the J end lost 7 bases, and 14 bases lay between the germline ends. The CDR3 consists of 13 residues. The CDR3 sequence: CASSSTGNLEQYF. The CDR3 DNA reads TGTGCCAGCAGCTCCACAGGGAACTTGGAGCAGTACTTC. Full variable domain (outside the CDR3, taken from reference TRBV11-2 and TRBJ2-7): EAGVAQSPRYKIIEKRQSVAFWCNPISGHATLYWYQQILGQGPKLLIQFQNNGVVDDSQLPKDRFSAERLKGVDSTLKIQPAKLEDSAVYLCASSSTGNLEQYFGPGTRLTVT.

The V gene is TRBV27, the J gene TRBJ2-2, with D perhaps TRBD2 (6 bases). Germline CDR1 and CDR2: MNHEY and SMNVEV (reference sequence). This CDR3 is 15 amino acids long. V was shortened by 4 bases and J by 4 bases, with 13 bases between the two germline ends. The CDR3 loop is CASSWGLPVTGELFF. The CDR3, as DNA: TGTGCCAGCAGTTGGGGACTCCCTGTCACCGGGGAGCTGTTTTTT.

The chain combines TRBV19 with TRBJ1-1; 7 bases map to TRBD1. Germline values: CDR1 LNHDA, CDR2 SQIVND (reference sequence). The CDR3 is 13 residues long. J lost 4 bases, V lost 8 bases, and 7 bases had no gene match. For the CDR3, the DNA is TGTGCCAGTTCTCGAACAGGGGTCACTGAAGCTTTCTTT. As protein: CASSRTGVTEAFF.

CDR3 amino acids: CASSPLGQGKNSPLHF. CDR3 nucleotides: TGTGCCAGCTCACCTCTGGGACAGGGGAAGAATTCACCCCTCCACTTT. J is TRBJ1-6 and V is TRBV18; 10 bases map to TRBD1. The CDR3 totals 16 residues. CDR1 and CDR2 from the germline V gene are KGHSH and LQKENI. V shed 3 bases and J 7 bases; nucleotides not matched to a gene: 6.

The chain combines TRBV6-6 with TRBJ2-3; 13 bases line up with TRBD2. With V trimmed by 6 bases and J by 0 bases, 3 bases remained unmatched. CDR1 MNHNY and CDR2 SVGAGI come from the germline V gene (reference sequence). The CDR3 is 16 amino acids. The CDR3 reads CASRTGLAGSTDTQYF. The CDR3 DNA is TGTGCCAGCAGAACGGGACTAGCGGGAAGCACAGATACGCAGTATTTT.